The rows below give T cell receptor beta chains drawn from one sample of a study of blood T cell repertoires in COVID-19. Data came from immunoSEQ multiplex PCR; TCRdb stores just in-frame clones and leaves some out. The sample holds around 160,000 clones; about 85% are singletons and the top ten take about 3.2%. Sequencing input: peripheral blood. Receptor source: a woman in her forties with active or convalescent COVID-19. The CDR3 runs from the conserved cysteine through the conserved F or W. A D gene is named only where the DNA matches it firmly. Size is stated for part of the rows, as once, few or many counts, or as a class when the clone is expanded.

D gene: -
clone size: -
V gene: TRBV19
J gene: TRBJ1-5
CDR3 DNA: TGTGCCAGTAGTTCCGGAGGAGGAGGCAATCAGCCCCAGCATTTT
CDR3 protein: CASSSGGGGNQPQHF

D gene: TRBD1
clone size: many
V gene: TRBV5-1
J gene: TRBJ1-6
CDR3 DNA: TGCGCCAGCAGCCGGACAGGCGCCGGTGATAATTCACCCCTCCACTTT
CDR3 protein: CASSRTGAGDNSPLHF

D gene: -
clone size: -
V gene: TRBV6-5
J gene: TRBJ1-4
CDR3 DNA: TGTGCCAGCCAAGCCAGCAGACGGGGAGAAAAACTGTTTTTT
CDR3 protein: CASQASRRGEKLFF

D gene: TRBD1
clone size: -
V gene: TRBV18
J gene: TRBJ2-7
CDR3 DNA: TGTGCCAGCTCACCCAGCGGACAGGGGAGGAACGAGCAGTACTTC
CDR3 protein: CASSPSGQGRNEQYF

D gene: TRBD2
clone size: -
V gene: TRBV5-1
J gene: TRBJ2-1
CDR3 DNA: TGCGCCAGCAGCCCCGGCGCGGGGGCCTACAATGAGCAGTTCTTC
CDR3 protein: CASSPGAGAYNEQFF

D gene: -
clone size: -
V gene: TRBV6-5
J gene: TRBJ1-5
CDR3 DNA: TGTGCCAGCAGTTACTACGGGGGGGGTGACAATCAGCCCCAGCATTTT
CDR3 protein: CASSYYGGGDNQPQHF

D gene: -
clone size: -
V gene: TRBV5-4
J gene: TRBJ1-2
CDR3 DNA: TGTGCCAGCAGCTTGGGCGGGGGGGAGAGGTATGGCTACACCTTC
CDR3 protein: CASSLGGGERYGYTF

D gene: -
clone size: -
V gene: TRBV30
J gene: TRBJ2-7
CDR3 DNA: TGTGCCTGGAGTGGGAGGGGCGAGCAGTACTTC
CDR3 protein: CAWSGRGEQYF

D gene: TRBD1
clone size: -
V gene: TRBV7-6
J gene: TRBJ2-1
CDR3 DNA: TGTGCCAGCAGCCTTATTGGTGGGGACAGGGGGCGAGGCTACAATGAGCAGTTCTTC
CDR3 protein: CASSLIGGDRGRGYNEQFF

D gene: TRBD1
clone size: -
V gene: TRBV28
J gene: TRBJ2-3
CDR3 DNA: TGTGCCAGCAGCCGGACAGGGGGCAGAGGGACTAGCCTCACAGATACGCAGTATTTT
CDR3 protein: CASSRTGGRGTSLTDTQYF

D gene: -
clone size: once
V gene: TRBV3-1/TRBV3-2
J gene: TRBJ1-1
CDR3 DNA: TGTGCCAGCAGCCAAGTGTTCGGGGGGGAGACTGAAGCTTTCTTT
CDR3 protein: CASSQVFGGETEAFF

D gene: -
clone size: -
V gene: TRBV15
J gene: TRBJ1-5
CDR3 DNA: TGTGCCACCAGCAGAGATCTGAATCAGCCCCAGCATTTT
CDR3 protein: CATSRDLNQPQHF

D gene: -
clone size: once
V gene: TRBV5-1
J gene: TRBJ2-1
CDR3 DNA: TGCGCCAGCAGCTTGGTCTTAACGGGACTCTACAATGAGCAGTTCTTC
CDR3 protein: CASSLVLTGLYNEQFF

D gene: TRBD1
clone size: -
V gene: TRBV6-5
J gene: TRBJ1-2
CDR3 DNA: TGTGCCAGCAGTTACGGAGAGGGGGCTACGGACTATGGCTACACCTTC
CDR3 protein: CASSYGEGATDYGYTF

D gene: -
clone size: -
V gene: TRBV5-6
J gene: TRBJ1-1
CDR3 DNA: TGTGCCAGCAGCTTAGCCGGAGACCCACGAGCTTTCTTT
CDR3 protein: CASSLAGDPRAFF

D gene: -
clone size: -
V gene: TRBV3-1/TRBV3-2
J gene: TRBJ1-1
CDR3 DNA: TGTGCCAGCAGCCAAGGGCAGCCCGGCGGGGCTTTCTTT
CDR3 protein: CASSQGQPGGAFF

D gene: TRBD2
clone size: -
V gene: TRBV19
J gene: TRBJ2-1
CDR3 DNA: TGTGCCAGTAGTATAGTAGCGGGAGGGGGCAATGAGCAGTTCTTC
CDR3 protein: CASSIVAGGGNEQFF

D gene: TRBD1
clone size: -
V gene: TRBV5-6
J gene: TRBJ2-5
CDR3 DNA: TGTGCCAGCAGCTGGAGGGACAGGGTGTACCAAGAGACCCAGTACTTC
CDR3 protein: CASSWRDRVYQETQYF

D gene: -
clone size: -
V gene: TRBV7-9
J gene: TRBJ2-7
CDR3 DNA: TGTGCCAGCAGCTCCGAGTTGTCCAACTACGAGCAGTACTTC
CDR3 protein: CASSSELSNYEQYF

D gene: -
clone size: -
V gene: TRBV5-1
J gene: TRBJ2-3
CDR3 DNA: TGCGCCAGCAGAGACAGCCCTAGCACAGATACGCAGTATTTT
CDR3 protein: CASRDSPSTDTQYF

D gene: TRBD1
clone size: few
V gene: TRBV19
J gene: TRBJ1-2
CDR3 DNA: TGTGCCAGTAGAAGGACAGGGGGCGGCTACACCTTC
CDR3 protein: CASRRTGGGYTF

D gene: -
clone size: once
V gene: TRBV30
J gene: TRBJ1-6
CDR3 DNA: TGTGCCTGCCCCCCCGCCACTGATTCACCCCTCCACTTT
CDR3 protein: CACPPATDSPLHF

D gene: -
clone size: once
V gene: TRBV29-1
J gene: TRBJ2-7
CDR3 DNA: TGCAGCGTCGGGGGACCGAGCGTGGGCTACGAGCAGTACTTC
CDR3 protein: CSVGGPSVGYEQYF

D gene: -
clone size: -
V gene: TRBV2
J gene: TRBJ1-2
CDR3 DNA: TGTGCCAGCAGTGTCCTGGGAGACCGGGGCTATGGCTACACCTTC
CDR3 protein: CASSVLGDRGYGYTF

D gene: TRBD1
clone size: -
V gene: TRBV5-1
J gene: TRBJ2-3
CDR3 DNA: TGCGCCAGCAGCCTGACAGGGATGCACACAGATACGCAGTATTTT
CDR3 protein: CASSLTGMHTDTQYF

D gene: -
clone size: -
V gene: TRBV6-5
J gene: TRBJ1-4
CDR3 DNA: TGTGCCAGCAGTTACCCTCTACAGGGTTTTGATGAAAAACTGTTTTTT
CDR3 protein: CASSYPLQGFDEKLFF

D gene: TRBD1
clone size: -
V gene: TRBV7-8
J gene: TRBJ2-7
CDR3 DNA: TGTGCCAGCAGCTTAGTGGGAGCCGGGACAGGGGCCTACGAGCAGTACTTC
CDR3 protein: CASSLVGAGTGAYEQYF

D gene: -
clone size: -
V gene: TRBV10-2
J gene: TRBJ2-3
CDR3 DNA: TGCGCCAGCAGTGAGTCACGTCGAGCAGATACGCAGTATTTT
CDR3 protein: CASSESRRADTQYF

D gene: TRBD1
clone size: few
V gene: TRBV4-1
J gene: TRBJ2-1
CDR3 DNA: TGCGCCAGCAGCCAGAAAGGTGGGACAGCCAACAATGAGCAGTTCTTC
CDR3 protein: CASSQKGGTANNEQFF

D gene: -
clone size: -
V gene: TRBV4-3
J gene: TRBJ1-2
CDR3 DNA: TGCGCCAGCAGCCAAGCCCGGACTGGTGGGGGCTACACCTTC
CDR3 protein: CASSQARTGGGYTF

D gene: -
clone size: -
V gene: TRBV10-2
J gene: TRBJ2-7
CDR3 DNA: TGCGCCACCAAGGGAGGGGGAAGGAACGAGCAGTACTTC
CDR3 protein: CATKGGGRNEQYF

D gene: TRBD1
clone size: -
V gene: TRBV7-2
J gene: TRBJ1-2
CDR3 DNA: TGTGCCAGCAGCTCCGGGACAGGGGTAAAGGCGGGCTACACCTTC
CDR3 protein: CASSSGTGVKAGYTF

D gene: TRBD2
clone size: -
V gene: TRBV5-1
J gene: TRBJ2-5
CDR3 DNA: TGCGCCAGCAGGTACCAACTAGCGGGGGGCCGGGAGACCCAGTACTTC
CDR3 protein: CASRYQLAGGRETQYF

D gene: TRBD1
clone size: once
V gene: TRBV7-2
J gene: TRBJ1-4
CDR3 DNA: TGTGCCAGCAGCCCTAATCGACAGGGGACTAATGAAAAACTGTTTTTT
CDR3 protein: CASSPNRQGTNEKLFF

D gene: TRBD1
clone size: -
V gene: TRBV18
J gene: TRBJ1-5
CDR3 DNA: TGTGCCAGCTCATCGAGACAGGGGGCCTCGGTATATAGCAATCAGCCCCAGCATTTT
CDR3 protein: CASSSRQGASVYSNQPQHF

D gene: -
clone size: -
V gene: TRBV7-8
J gene: TRBJ1-1
CDR3 DNA: TGTGCCAGCAGCTTAGCAGGCAGGGGAGACACTGAAGCTTTCTTT
CDR3 protein: CASSLAGRGDTEAFF

D gene: TRBD1
clone size: -
V gene: TRBV4-3
J gene: TRBJ1-5
CDR3 DNA: TGCGCCAGCAGCCAAGTTTGGACAGGGGACCAGCCCCAGCATTTT
CDR3 protein: CASSQVWTGDQPQHF

D gene: TRBD1
clone size: -
V gene: TRBV7-8
J gene: TRBJ1-5
CDR3 DNA: TGTGCCAGCAGCTTAGAGGGACAGGGGGCTCAGCAGCCCCAGCATTTT
CDR3 protein: CASSLEGQGAQQPQHF

D gene: TRBD1
clone size: -
V gene: TRBV5-1
J gene: TRBJ2-5
CDR3 DNA: TGCGCCAGCAGCTTGACATCCGGGACAGTTCAAGAGACCCAGTACTTC
CDR3 protein: CASSLTSGTVQETQYF

D gene: -
clone size: once
V gene: TRBV9
J gene: TRBJ1-4
CDR3 DNA: TGTGCCAGCAGCGCCCAGGGTTCAACTAATGAAAAACTGTTTTTT
CDR3 protein: CASSAQGSTNEKLFF

D gene: TRBD1
clone size: -
V gene: TRBV5-1
J gene: TRBJ1-2
CDR3 DNA: TGCGCCAGCAGCTGGGGACAGGGGAGCTATGGCTACACCTTC
CDR3 protein: CASSWGQGSYGYTF

D gene: TRBD1
clone size: -
V gene: TRBV28
J gene: TRBJ1-1
CDR3 DNA: TGTGCCAGCAGTGCCCGCCCCGGGACAGGGACCACTGAAGCTTTCTTT
CDR3 protein: CASSARPGTGTTEAFF

D gene: -
clone size: few
V gene: TRBV19
J gene: TRBJ2-2
CDR3 DNA: TGTGCCAGTAGTATAGCCGACAGCTACACCGGGGAGCTGTTTTTT
CDR3 protein: CASSIADSYTGELFF

D gene: -
clone size: -
V gene: TRBV18
J gene: TRBJ1-2
CDR3 DNA: TGTGCCAGCTCACCACACACAGGGTTTGGCTACACCTTC
CDR3 protein: CASSPHTGFGYTF

D gene: TRBD2
clone size: few
V gene: TRBV6-2/TRBV6-3
J gene: TRBJ2-7
CDR3 DNA: TGTGCCAGCAGTTACTCCAGCCAGCGGGGTGGTTGGTACTTC
CDR3 protein: CASSYSSQRGGWYF

D gene: -
clone size: -
V gene: TRBV3-1/TRBV3-2
J gene: TRBJ1-2
CDR3 DNA: TGTGCCAGCAGCCAAAGTGGCCCTAACTATGGCTACACCTTC
CDR3 protein: CASSQSGPNYGYTF

D gene: -
clone size: -
V gene: TRBV4-3
J gene: TRBJ1-2
CDR3 DNA: TGCGCCAGCAGCCAGAATCCAGATAACTATGGCTACACCTTC
CDR3 protein: CASSQNPDNYGYTF

D gene: TRBD1
clone size: -
V gene: TRBV5-1
J gene: TRBJ1-2
CDR3 DNA: TGCGCCAGCAGCTCGGGCAGGGGGCTGTATGGCTACACCTTC
CDR3 protein: CASSSGRGLYGYTF

D gene: TRBD1
clone size: -
V gene: TRBV5-1
J gene: TRBJ2-1
CDR3 DNA: TGCGCCAGCAGCGTCACAGGGGGTCCGGACAATGAGCAGTTCTTC
CDR3 protein: CASSVTGGPDNEQFF

D gene: TRBD2
clone size: few
V gene: TRBV5-1
J gene: TRBJ2-5
CDR3 DNA: TGCGCCAGCAGCCCAGGGACTAGCGGGGAGACCCAGTACTTC
CDR3 protein: CASSPGTSGETQYF

D gene: -
clone size: -
V gene: TRBV25-1
J gene: TRBJ2-1
CDR3 DNA: TGTGCCAGCAGTGAAATGGGGCGCAGGTTGAATGAGCAGTTCTTC
CDR3 protein: CASSEMGRRLNEQFF

D gene: -
clone size: -
V gene: TRBV30
J gene: TRBJ1-2
CDR3 DNA: TGTGCCTGGAGTGTCGGAGGGCACTATGGCTACACCTTC
CDR3 protein: CAWSVGGHYGYTF

D gene: -
clone size: -
V gene: TRBV29-1
J gene: TRBJ1-2
CDR3 DNA: TGCAGCGTTGAAGATGCTAAAGGCTACACCTTC
CDR3 protein: CSVEDAKGYTF

D gene: TRBD1
clone size: -
V gene: TRBV6-1
J gene: TRBJ1-2
CDR3 DNA: TGTGCCAGCAGTGAAGGGGACAGGGGATATGGCTACACCTTC
CDR3 protein: CASSEGDRGYGYTF

D gene: -
clone size: -
V gene: TRBV7-8
J gene: TRBJ2-3
CDR3 DNA: TGTGCCAGCAGCTACGGACTATCCGGGGGAGATACGCAGTATTTT
CDR3 protein: CASSYGLSGGDTQYF

D gene: -
clone size: -
V gene: TRBV7-9
J gene: TRBJ1-5
CDR3 DNA: TGTGCCAGCAGCTTAGAAGGACAGATAAATCAGCCCCAGCATTTT
CDR3 protein: CASSLEGQINQPQHF

D gene: -
clone size: -
V gene: TRBV7-9
J gene: TRBJ1-3
CDR3 DNA: TGTGCCACCGGGACTGGCTCTGGAAACACCATATATTTT
CDR3 protein: CATGTGSGNTIYF

D gene: TRBD1
clone size: -
V gene: TRBV2
J gene: TRBJ1-4
CDR3 DNA: TGTGCCAGCAGAACCGGGACAGGGGGCGTCGCAACTAATGAAAAACTGTTTTTT
CDR3 protein: CASRTGTGGVATNEKLFF

D gene: -
clone size: -
V gene: TRBV7-9
J gene: TRBJ1-3
CDR3 DNA: TGTGCCAGCAGCCCGCGACAGTGGCCCCTTTTTCGAAACACCATATATTTT
CDR3 protein: CASSPRQWPLFRNTIYF

D gene: -
clone size: once
V gene: TRBV14
J gene: TRBJ1-2
CDR3 DNA: TGTGCCAGCAGCCAGGGCCGGAACTACACCTTC
CDR3 protein: CASSQGRNYTF